This is a list of T cell receptor beta chains from one sample in a study of response to subunit inactivated influenza vaccine. TCRdb ran MiXCR on the RT-PCR reads and lists one entry per CDR3 protein. Here the sample spans around 580,000 distinct CDR3 sequences, approximately 12% being singletons. Sample: PBMCs from blood, taken on the day of vaccination. The receptor set was obtained from a man aged 50 to 59 who received an inactivated influenza vaccine. The CDR3 runs from the conserved cysteine through the conserved F or W.

J: TRBJ1-1; length: 15; V: TRBV12-3/TRBV12-4; CDR3: CASSPTGPFLTEAFF
J: TRBJ2-2; length: 13; V: TRBV12-3/TRBV12-4; CDR3: CASSPTGTGELFF
J: TRBJ2-7; length: 14; V: TRBV7-9; CDR3: CASSSSRDPDEQYF
J: TRBJ2-3; length: 14; V: TRBV9; CDR3: CASSVTGVADTQYF
J: TRBJ2-5; length: 12; V: TRBV7-9; CDR3: CASNPGGGTQYF
J: TRBJ2-5; length: 15; V: TRBV3-1; CDR3: CASSQGDSLQETQYF
J: TRBJ1-1; length: 13; V: TRBV7-2; CDR3: CASSLSWNTEAFF
J: TRBJ1-4; length: 13; V: TRBV5-5; CDR3: CASSGTADEKLFF
J: TRBJ1-4; length: 16; V: TRBV6-5; CDR3: CASSYRPGTGGEKLFF
J: TRBJ2-7; length: 16; V: TRBV6-1; CDR3: CASRPSSGGDSYEQYF
J: TRBJ2-5; length: 12; V: TRBV7-9; CDR3: CASVGLRETQYF
J: TRBJ2-2; length: 15; V: TRBV6-5; CDR3: CASSYAVRPGGELFF
J: TRBJ2-7; length: 16; V: TRBV7-2; CDR3: CASSLAWGEIAYEQYF
J: TRBJ2-4; length: 13; V: TRBV27; CDR3: CASSFGAENIQYF
J: TRBJ2-7; length: 15; V: TRBV6-1; CDR3: CASSDRPGLTYEQYF
J: TRBJ1-5; length: 13; V: TRBV12-3/TRBV12-4; CDR3: CASKGGSNQPQHF
J: TRBJ2-7; length: 16; V: TRBV28; CDR3: CASSRVWTGSSYEQYF
J: TRBJ2-1; length: 14; V: TRBV7-9; CDR3: CASSLPASSPKQFF
J: TRBJ2-7; length: 14; V: TRBV27; CDR3: CASSFRGYSYEQYF
J: TRBJ1-1; length: 13; V: TRBV20-1; CDR3: CSVSPGVNTEAFF
J: TRBJ2-2; length: 14; V: TRBV20-1; CDR3: CSASRTGGVGELFF
J: TRBJ1-2; length: 12; V: TRBV29-1; CDR3: CSVVRGNYGYTF
J: TRBJ2-1; length: 13; V: TRBV18; CDR3: CASSPVTPYEQFF
J: TRBJ2-7; length: 12; V: TRBV20-1; CDR3: CSTGTDPDVQYF
J: TRBJ2-2; length: 16; V: TRBV29-1; CDR3: CSVEDRQGRGTGELFF
J: TRBJ2-1; length: 13; V: TRBV30; CDR3: CAWSGKGVLNQFF